Presented here are 30 T cell receptor beta chains from one specimen sequenced in a study of cytomegalovirus exposure and HLA in healthy donors. The PCR employed 60 Vbeta primers together with 13 Jbeta primers. Data came from immunoSEQ multiplex PCR; TCRdb stores just in-frame clones and leaves some out. Of some 90,000 clones in the sample, about two thirds are singletons; the top ten hold around 8%. Sequenced sample: PBMCs. Receptors were obtained from a man in his 60s in good health and CMV-seronegative.

The V call is TRBV25-1, the J call TRBJ1-5; D not resolved. Trimming left V 4 bases short and J 11 bases short, with 12 bases between. Germline lookup yields CDR1 MGHDK and CDR2 SYGVNS. The CDR3 contains 12 residues. As DNA, the CDR3 is TGTGCCAGCAGTGGCTCCGGCGGGGCCCAGCATTTT. This translates into CASSGSGGAQHF.

The J gene is TRBJ2-7, the V gene TRBV5-4, with 8 bases identical to TRBD2. The J segment lost 6 bases and the V segment lost 0 bases, leaving 5 bases of the junction unmatched. Germline assignment: CDR1 SGHNT and CDR2 YYREEE (reference sequence). The CDR3 spans 14 residues. CDR3 in amino acids: CASSLDSGRPEQYF. In DNA, the CDR3 is TGTGCCAGCAGCTTGGACAGCGGGAGACCCGAGCAGTACTTC.

The CDR3 spells CASSRGQGDSYEQYF. DNA of the CDR3: TGTGCCAGCAGCCGTGGACAGGGGGACTCCTACGAGCAGTACTTC. V is TRBV11-2 and J is TRBJ2-7, with 10 bases matching TRBD1. The CDR3 is 15 residues long. CDR1 and CDR2 (germline): SGHAT, FQNNGV. V was clipped by 5 bases and J by 0 bases; unmatched bases: 4.

This clone occurred a few times. This sequence joins TRBV4-1 and TRBJ2-1; 10 bases match TRBD1. Germline V gene sequence: CDR1 MGHRA, CDR2 YSYEKL. V trimming: 4 bases; J trimming: 8 bases; junction bases outside the gene matches: 11. This CDR3 has 16 amino acids. The chain's CDR3 is CASSPAGQGIRDEQFF. CDR3 DNA sequence: TGCGCCAGCAGCCCTGCGGGACAGGGGATAAGGGATGAGCAGTTCTTC.

V is TRBV5-5 and J is TRBJ1-2, with D tentatively TRBD1 (6 bases). Germline CDR1 is SGHKS and CDR2 is YYEKEE (reference sequence). This CDR3 has 15 residues. Trimming removed 0 bases at V and 5 bases at J, with 14 bases between. Here the CDR3 DNA reads TGTGCCAGCAGCTTGGCTCAGGGGCAAGGGTATGGCTACACCTTC. Translating it yields CASSLAQGQGYGYTF.

The chain links TRBV5-4 to TRBJ2-7, with D maybe TRBD1 (7 bases). With 0 bases removed from V and 4 bases from J, the gap between germline ends came to 17 bases. Germline CDR1 is SGHNT and CDR2 is YYREEE (reference sequence). The CDR3 is made up of 16 amino acids. CDR3 region: CASSLAARGVFYEQYF. The CDR3, as DNA: TGTGCCAGCAGCTTGGCGGCCAGGGGGGTCTTTTACGAGCAGTACTTC.

The chain joins TRBV6-5 to TRBJ2-5, with D possibly TRBD1 on 6 matching bases. Judging by the DNA end, TRBJ2-7 fits better; the J call may be wrong. CDR3 size: 14 residues. CDR1 is MNHEY, CDR2 SVGAGI, per germline. CDR3 amino acids: CASSQRWGPYEQYF. CDR3 in DNA: TGTGCCAGCAGTCAACGGTGGGGGCCCTACGAGCAGTACTTC.

This chain joins TRBV5-1 and TRBJ2-3, with D tentatively TRBD2 (5 bases). The germline V gene has CDR1 SGHRS and CDR2 YFSETQ. Trimming cost V 2 bases and J 3 bases, with 10 bases left between them. The CDR3 sequence is 14 residues long. For the CDR3, the DNA is TGCGCCAGCAGCTTCGGGGATGAGACAGATACGCAGTATTTT. It codes for CASSFGDETDTQYF.

This clone came up a few times. V gene TRBV27 combines with J gene TRBJ1-1, with TRBD1 as a possible D gene (6 bases). Germline values: CDR1 MNHEY, CDR2 SMNVEV (reference sequence). CDR3 length: 14 residues. Trimming pared 6 bases from V and 1 base from J, leaving 12 bases between. CDR3 sequence reads: CASRDTGPNTEAFF. DNA of the CDR3: TGTGCCAGCAGGGACACAGGGCCGAACACTGAAGCTTTCTTT.

This chain links TRBV6-6 with TRBJ1-2; D is possibly TRBD1 (6 bases). Per germline, CDR1 MNHNY and CDR2 SVGAGI (reference sequence). The CDR3 is made up of 14 amino acids. The germline V and J ends were trimmed by 4 bases and 3 bases, with 12 bases remaining between them. The CDR3 bases are TGTGCCAGCAGTTCGGCAGGGGATTACTATGGCTACACCTTC. Its protein product is CASSSAGDYYGYTF.

This rearrangement joins TRBV20-1 to TRBJ1-1, with D unresolved. The germline V gene has CDR1 DFQATT and CDR2 SNEGSKA (reference sequence). V lost 7 bases, J lost 6 bases, and 12 bases lay in between. The CDR3 is 11 amino acids. The chain's CDR3 is CSVARLAEAFF. The CDR3 DNA reads as TGCAGTGTGGCCAGGTTGGCTGAAGCTTTCTTT.

The genes are TRBV29-1 and TRBJ2-7; 9 nucleotides agree with TRBD1. After removal of 7 bases from V and 2 bases from J, the junction contained 3 bases not matched to a gene. This CDR3 has 12 amino acids. Germline-derived CDR1 and CDR2 are SQVTM and ANQGSEA. The CDR3 nucleotides read TGCAGCGCGGGACAGGGAACCTACGAGCAGTACTTC. Protein sequence: CSAGQGTYEQYF.

The chain carries TRBV11-2 and TRBJ1-1; D is possibly TRBD1 (6 bases). The germline gives CDR1 SGHAT, CDR2 FQNNGV. This CDR3 comprises 18 residues. V dropped 4 bases and J dropped 5 bases, with 26 bases sitting between them. CDR3 nucleotide sequence: TGTGCCAGCAGCTCCCCCCATAATTCAGACAGGTTGAGGACTGAAGCTTTCTTT. Residues: CASSSPHNSDRLRTEAFF.

Only a few counts were recorded for this clone. The V and J genes are TRBV6-1 and TRBJ2-2, with 7 bases that match TRBD1. With 6 bases clipped from V and 7 bases from J, the junction kept 8 bases outside the gene matches. Germline CDR1 MNHNS, CDR2 SASEGT. The CDR3 covers 14 residues. The CDR3 bases are TGTGCCAGCAGCATAGTAACAGGGGTCGGGGAGCTGTTTTTT. Translation gives CASSIVTGVGELFF.

There are a few counts of this clone. J is TRBJ2-3 and V is TRBV10-1, with TRBD2 as a possible D gene (6 bases). CDR3 length equals 14 residues. The germline V gene encodes CDR1 WNHNN and CDR2 SYGVQD (reference sequence). The V gene lost 0 bases and the J gene lost 3 bases, with 7 bases spanning the gap. The CDR3 coding sequence is TGCGCCAGCAGTGAGTCGACTAGTACAGATACGCAGTATTTT. This codes for CASSESTSTDTQYF.

The chain carries TRBV4-1 and TRBJ2-5, with 7 nucleotides matching TRBD1. This CDR3 comprises 16 residues. Germline CDR1 is MGHRA and CDR2 is YSYEKL. Germline trimming cut 0 bases from V and 5 bases from J; bases unmatched to any gene: 9. This CDR3 is CASSQDRGGFPETQYF. CDR3 sequence (DNA): TGCGCCAGCAGCCAAGATAGAGGGGGCTTTCCGGAGACCCAGTACTTC.

The rearrangement joins TRBV14 to TRBJ2-4; TRBD2 is a possible D gene (5 bases). The CDR3 is 17 residues long. Trimming left V 3 bases short and J 3 bases short, with 18 bases between. Per germline, CDR1 SGHDN and CDR2 FVKESK. CDR3 DNA sequence: TGTGCCAGCAGCCACCCGTCTAGTGGACTGGACAAAAACATTCAGTACTTC. Protein sequence: CASSHPSSGLDKNIQYF.

J is TRBJ1-5 and V is TRBV6-6; 10 bases map to TRBD1. This CDR3 has 16 residues. V was clipped by 4 bases and J by 6 bases; unmatched bases: 9. Germline CDR1 reads MNHNY; CDR2 reads SVGAGI (reference sequence). This CDR3 reads CASSLPGQGTGQPQHF. In DNA, the CDR3 is TGTGCCAGCAGTTTACCGGGACAGGGGACGGGTCAGCCCCAGCATTTT.

The rearrangement uses TRBV6-6 and TRBJ2-5, with 11 bases identical to TRBD2. The J call may not be correct, given that the DNA end is closer to TRBJ2-7. The CDR3 spans 16 residues. Germline CDR1 reads MNHNY; CDR2 reads SVGAGI (reference sequence). CDR3 nucleotide sequence: TGTGCCAGCAGTTACTCGACTAGCGGGGTCCCGTACGAGCAGTACTTC. It encodes CASSYSTSGVPYEQYF.

V usage is TRBV6-5 and J usage is TRBJ2-7; tentatively, D is TRBD1 (6 bases). Germline values: CDR1 MNHEY, CDR2 SVGAGI. The length of the CDR3 is 14 residues. V dropped 4 bases and J dropped 4 bases, with 14 bases sitting between them. The CDR3 coding sequence is TGTGCCAGCAGTTTTCAACAGGGCCCTTACGAGCAGTACTTC. Its translation is CASSFQQGPYEQYF.

By proportion, this clone is medium-sized. The genes are TRBV2 and TRBJ1-4; 9 nucleotides line up with TRBD1. CDR3 length: 12 amino acids. V trimming: 8 bases; J trimming: 6 bases; junction bases outside the gene matches: 1. Germline CDR1 SNHLY, CDR2 FYNNEI. The DNA for the CDR3 is TGTGCCAGCGGGACAGGGTATGAAAAACTGTTTTTT. Its protein product is CASGTGYEKLFF.

The rearrangement links TRBV5-1 to TRBJ2-7, with TRBD1 identical over 7 bases. The germline CDR1 and CDR2 sequences are SGHRS and YFSETQ. V shed 1 base and J 2 bases; nucleotides not matched to a gene: 9. The CDR3 sequence is 16 residues long. The CDR3 DNA follows: TGCGCCAGCAGCTTGAGATTCGGGACAGTTACCTACGAGCAGTACTTC. It encodes CASSLRFGTVTYEQYF.

This clone was observed a handful of times. The CDR3 region has the DNA TGCGCCAGCAGTGAGTCCGACAGGGGTGGCTACACCTTC. This translates into CASSESDRGGYTF. The rearrangement links TRBV10-1 to TRBJ1-2, with 8 bases that match TRBD1. Germline assignment: CDR1 WNHNN and CDR2 SYGVQD (reference sequence). V gave up 0 bases and J gave up 7 bases; unmatched junction bases: 1. CDR3 length: 13 amino acids.

The chain recombines TRBV5-1 with TRBJ1-5; 7 bases line up with TRBD1. V shed 5 bases, J shed 7 bases, and the junction held 12 bases outside the gene matches. The CDR3 contains 15 residues. Germline CDR1 is SGHRS and CDR2 is YFSETQ. CDR3 in amino acids: CASSLHPSQGQPQHF. As DNA, the CDR3 is TGCGCCAGCAGTTTACACCCCTCACAGGGGCAGCCCCAGCATTTT.

The V call is TRBV6-5, the J call TRBJ2-3, with D uncertain. The germline V gene has CDR1 MNHEY and CDR2 SVGAGI. Trimming took off 4 bases at V and 3 bases at J, with 11 bases between the two ends. The length of the CDR3 is 14 residues. CDR3 nucleotides: TGTGCCAGCAGTTCCAAGACGGGTACAGATACGCAGTATTTT. Its protein product is CASSSKTGTDTQYF.

The chain uses TRBV6-5 and TRBJ1-1; 7 bases are shared with TRBD1. V dropped 6 bases and J dropped 7; count of bases not matched to a gene: 11. This CDR3 comprises 14 residues. CDR1 and CDR2 (germline): MNHEY, SVGAGI. The CDR3 sequence: CASSPTGKRGEAFF. DNA of the CDR3: TGTGCCAGCAGCCCGACAGGGAAGCGTGGTGAAGCTTTCTTT.

The chain carries TRBV11-2 and TRBJ2-7; D gene uncertain. The CDR3 is 14 residues long. Trimming removed 3 bases at V and 0 bases at J, with 9 bases between. Germline V CDR1 and CDR2: SGHAT, FQNNGV. This chain's CDR3 is CASSFGFSSYEQYF. CDR3 bases: TGTGCCAGCAGCTTCGGTTTTAGCTCCTACGAGCAGTACTTC.

The chain joins TRBV29-1 to TRBJ2-5, with D perhaps matching TRBD2 (5 bases). Between the trimmed V and J ends, which lost 3 bases and 4 bases, there was a span of 9 bases. The CDR3 consists of 12 residues. The V gene's germline CDR1 is SQVTM and CDR2 ANQGSEA. DNA of the CDR3: TGCAGCGTTGACCGGGGTGGAGAGACCCAGTACTTC. Translating it yields CSVDRGGETQYF.

The chain links TRBV7-2 to TRBJ2-7; maybe TRBD1 (7 bases). V lost 5 bases and J 2 bases, leaving 13 bases between the germline ends. CDR1 SGHTA and CDR2 FQGNSA come from the germline V gene. The CDR3 is 14 amino acids. The CDR3 reads CASSGGTVTYEQYF. The CDR3 bases are TGTGCCAGCAGCGGAGGGACAGTAACCTACGAGCAGTACTTC.

CDR3 sequence (DNA): TGTGCCAGCTCACTTCCCACGGGCGAGCAGTACTTC. Its protein is CASSLPTGEQYF. The rearrangement joins TRBV28 to TRBJ2-7; D not certain. Germline values: CDR1 MDHEN, CDR2 SYDVKM. The CDR3 extends over 12 amino acids. V lost 8 bases to trimming and J lost 6 bases, with 14 bases between them.